Ten or more counts support the clone carrying this T cell receptor beta chain. These data are taken from a study of neurological immune-mediated disorders. The time point is: longitudinal time-point 3. V trimming: 5 bases; J trimming: 1 base; junction bases outside the gene matches: 6. The CDR3 consists of 17 residues. Germline V gives CDR1 MDHEN, CDR2 SYDVKM. TCRdb used MiXCR to reprocess the 5' RACE reads, holding one entry per CDR3 protein. This sample carries about 80,000 distinct CDR3 sequences, around 4% of them seen once, and the ten largest clones take over 5.5%. The TCR sequence derives from a woman aged 55-69 years with multiple sclerosis. The sequencing input was PBMCs. The chain links TRBV28 to TRBJ2-5; 14 bases line up with TRBD2. The CDR3 loop is CASSVPGLAGVQETQYF. CDR3 bases: TGTGCCAGCAGTGTACCGGGACTAGCGGGGGTCCAAGAGACCCAGTACTTC.